This is a list of T cell receptor beta chains from one sample in a study of blood T cell repertoires in COVID-19. Using immunoSEQ multiplex PCR, the repertoire was profiled, and TCRdb retains in-frame clones only, with some absent. The sample holds some 200,000 clones, more than 75% seen once. The sample was peripheral blood. The receptor source for this set is a woman aged 70-85 years with COVID-19, enrolled during active disease. Each CDR3 is given with its conserved first and last residue. A D gene is named only where the DNA matches it firmly. The size of a clone is reported for some rows only, either as once, few or many, or as a class for expanded clones.

j_call: TRBJ2-3; d_call: TRBD2; v_call: TRBV18; clone_size: NA; cdr3_nt: TGTGCCAGCTCACCGGGAACTAGCGGGAGAGTCATCACAGATACGCAGTATTTT; cdr3_aa: CASSPGTSGRVITDTQYF
j_call: TRBJ1-4; d_call: NA; v_call: TRBV3-1/TRBV3-2; clone_size: NA; cdr3_nt: TGTGCCAGCAGCCTGAACATTGCAACTAATGAAAAACTGTTTTTT; cdr3_aa: CASSLNIATNEKLFF
j_call: TRBJ1-5; d_call: NA; v_call: TRBV28; clone_size: NA; cdr3_nt: TGTGCCAGCAGCCCACCGGTGGGACACGGCCGTCGGCCCGAAAATCAGCCCCAGCATTTT; cdr3_aa: CASSPPVGHGRRPENQPQHF
j_call: TRBJ2-5; d_call: NA; v_call: TRBV5-5; clone_size: NA; cdr3_nt: TGTGCCAGCAGCTTTATGAGGGAGAGAGTACAAGAGACCCAGTACTTC; cdr3_aa: CASSFMRERVQETQYF
j_call: TRBJ2-3; d_call: NA; v_call: TRBV2; clone_size: NA; cdr3_nt: TGTGCCAGCAGTGAGTACTCCACGGGTGGGACGCAGTATTTT; cdr3_aa: CASSEYSTGGTQYF
j_call: TRBJ1-2; d_call: TRBD1; v_call: TRBV7-3; clone_size: NA; cdr3_nt: TGTGCCAGCAGCCAAACGACAGGGTTTGGCTACACCTTC; cdr3_aa: CASSQTTGFGYTF
j_call: TRBJ1-5; d_call: TRBD1; v_call: TRBV19; clone_size: NA; cdr3_nt: TGTGCCAGTAGTATAGATGGGACAGCTCATCAGCCCCAGCATTTT; cdr3_aa: CASSIDGTAHQPQHF
j_call: TRBJ2-1; d_call: NA; v_call: TRBV19; clone_size: NA; cdr3_nt: TGTGCCAGTAGTATCGTAAATGCCTACAATGAGCAGTTCTTC; cdr3_aa: CASSIVNAYNEQFF
j_call: TRBJ2-3; d_call: TRBD2; v_call: TRBV5-4; clone_size: NA; cdr3_nt: TGTGCCAGCAGCTTGTTCGGGGGGTCAGATACGCAGTATTTT; cdr3_aa: CASSLFGGSDTQYF
j_call: TRBJ1-2; d_call: NA; v_call: TRBV21-1; clone_size: NA; cdr3_nt: TGTGCCAGCAGCAAAGCGCCGACAGAGAGAGATGGCTACACCTTC; cdr3_aa: CASSKAPTERDGYTF
j_call: TRBJ2-1; d_call: TRBD1; v_call: TRBV27; clone_size: NA; cdr3_nt: TGTGCCAGCAGTTCCCTGGGACAGGGAGGCAATGAGCAGTTCTTC; cdr3_aa: CASSSLGQGGNEQFF
j_call: TRBJ1-1; d_call: TRBD1; v_call: TRBV5-1; clone_size: NA; cdr3_nt: TGCGCCAGCAGCTCCAAATCATCCGACAGGGGGCTCGCTTTCTTT; cdr3_aa: CASSSKSSDRGLAFF
j_call: TRBJ2-1; d_call: NA; v_call: TRBV21-1; clone_size: NA; cdr3_nt: TGTGCCAGCAGCAAATTCTCAGCGGGAGGGCCAGCCAGCTCCTACAATGAGCAGTTCTTC; cdr3_aa: CASSKFSAGGPASSYNEQFF
j_call: TRBJ2-3; d_call: NA; v_call: TRBV6-5; clone_size: NA; cdr3_nt: TGTGCCAGCTCTCGGGCGGGAACTTTAACAGATACGCAGTATTTT; cdr3_aa: CASSRAGTLTDTQYF
j_call: TRBJ2-2; d_call: TRBD2; v_call: TRBV7-6; clone_size: NA; cdr3_nt: TGTGCCAGCAGCCCGTCTCTAGCGGGCGGATTCACCGGGGAGCTGTTTTTT; cdr3_aa: CASSPSLAGGFTGELFF
j_call: TRBJ2-1; d_call: TRBD2; v_call: TRBV9; clone_size: NA; cdr3_nt: TGTGCCAGCAGCGTAAGCCCCGGGAGGGACTACAATGAGCAGTTCTTC; cdr3_aa: CASSVSPGRDYNEQFF
j_call: TRBJ2-7; d_call: NA; v_call: TRBV19; clone_size: NA; cdr3_nt: TGTGCCAGTAGTGCGGGACGCGGATACGAGCAGTACTTC; cdr3_aa: CASSAGRGYEQYF
j_call: TRBJ2-1; d_call: TRBD2; v_call: TRBV7-9; clone_size: NA; cdr3_nt: TGTGCCAGCAGCTTAGCGTCTCGCGGGAGCCCCGGGGAGCAGTTCTTC; cdr3_aa: CASSLASRGSPGEQFF
j_call: TRBJ1-4; d_call: TRBD1; v_call: TRBV24-1; clone_size: NA; cdr3_nt: TGTGCCACCAGTGATACTCGACAGGGGAGTGAAAAACTGTTTTTT; cdr3_aa: CATSDTRQGSEKLFF
j_call: TRBJ1-3; d_call: NA; v_call: TRBV7-3; clone_size: NA; cdr3_nt: TGTGCCAGCAGCTCCCCAGGAACAGGGTTCTTTGGAAACACCATATATTTT; cdr3_aa: CASSSPGTGFFGNTIYF
j_call: TRBJ1-1; d_call: NA; v_call: TRBV6-5; clone_size: NA; cdr3_nt: TGTGCCAGCAGTTACGGGGGGATGAACACTGAAGCTTTCTTT; cdr3_aa: CASSYGGMNTEAFF
j_call: TRBJ1-2; d_call: TRBD1; v_call: TRBV28; clone_size: NA; cdr3_nt: TGTGCCAGCGGAACAGGGGGCGGGATATATGGCTACACCTTC; cdr3_aa: CASGTGGGIYGYTF
j_call: TRBJ1-4; d_call: TRBD1; v_call: TRBV6-5; clone_size: NA; cdr3_nt: TGTGCCAGCACCTGGGACAGGGGGCAAGAAAAACTGTTTTTT; cdr3_aa: CASTWDRGQEKLFF
j_call: TRBJ1-6; d_call: NA; v_call: TRBV7-6; clone_size: NA; cdr3_nt: TGTGCCAGCAGCGCGGATTCAGGGATTTCACCCCTCCACTTT; cdr3_aa: CASSADSGISPLHF
j_call: TRBJ2-3; d_call: NA; v_call: TRBV4-1; clone_size: NA; cdr3_nt: TGCGCCAGCAGCCTTAGGACAGTGGGCACAGATACGCAGTATTTT; cdr3_aa: CASSLRTVGTDTQYF
j_call: TRBJ2-3; d_call: NA; v_call: TRBV19; clone_size: NA; cdr3_nt: TGTGCCAGTAGTATGGAGGATGGGACAACTATTTATACGCAGTATTTT; cdr3_aa: CASSMEDGTTIYTQYF
j_call: TRBJ2-2; d_call: NA; v_call: TRBV19; clone_size: NA; cdr3_nt: TGTGCCAGTAGGAGCAAATTGAACACCGGGGAGCTGTTTTTT; cdr3_aa: CASRSKLNTGELFF
j_call: TRBJ2-7; d_call: NA; v_call: TRBV21-1; clone_size: NA; cdr3_nt: TGTGCCAGCAGCAACACCGGAGGCTCCTACGAGCAGTACTTC; cdr3_aa: CASSNTGGSYEQYF
j_call: TRBJ1-2; d_call: TRBD1; v_call: TRBV19; clone_size: few; cdr3_nt: TGTGCCAGTAGTATCTCGACAGGGGGCAATGGCTACACCTTC; cdr3_aa: CASSISTGGNGYTF